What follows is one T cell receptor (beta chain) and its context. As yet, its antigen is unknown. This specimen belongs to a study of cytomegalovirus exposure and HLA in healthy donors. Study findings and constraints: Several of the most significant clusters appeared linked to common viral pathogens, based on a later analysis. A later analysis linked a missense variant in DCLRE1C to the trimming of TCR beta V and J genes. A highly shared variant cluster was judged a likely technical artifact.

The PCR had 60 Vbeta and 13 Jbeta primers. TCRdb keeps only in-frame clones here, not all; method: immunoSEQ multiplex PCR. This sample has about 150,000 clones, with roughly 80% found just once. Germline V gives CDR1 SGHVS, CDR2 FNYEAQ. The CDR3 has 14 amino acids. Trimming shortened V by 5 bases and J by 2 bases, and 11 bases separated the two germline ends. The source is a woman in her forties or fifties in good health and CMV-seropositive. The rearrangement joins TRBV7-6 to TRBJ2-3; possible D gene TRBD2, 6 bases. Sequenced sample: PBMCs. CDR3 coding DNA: TGTGCCAGCAGCCGGGACTGGAACACAGATACGCAGTATTTT. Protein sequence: CASSRDWNTDTQYF.